Given below is one T cell receptor (beta chain) in context. The source of the sample is a study of blood T cell repertoires in COVID-19. At the level of the study: The samples span acute and convalescent COVID-19 from the United States, Italy and Spain. T cells, B-cell-depleted T cells, or PBMCs provided the cDNA or gDNA that served as material.

CDR3 length: 14 amino acids. V was clipped by 4 bases and J by 2 bases; unmatched bases: 5. From germline, CDR1 is DFQATT and CDR2 SNEGSKA (reference sequence). Original processing notes: Reference gene primer amplification in the assay estimated nucleated cell counts. The data were produced by immunoSEQ multiplex PCR, yet TCRdb's version contains in-frame clones alone and is incomplete. The V and J calls and clone size come from that table; D and trimming were worked out from the DNA. This table has around 260,000 clones, 86% appearing once. The receptor comes from a man between 18 and 29 years old with active or convalescent COVID-19. The chain joins TRBV20-1 to TRBJ1-2; 9 bases agree with TRBD1. Sequenced sample: peripheral blood. The CDR3 is CSAIEQGANYGYTF. The CDR3 nucleotides are TGCAGTGCTATTGAACAGGGGGCAAACTATGGCTACACCTTC.